Included here is one T cell receptor beta chain sequence, with context. The V segment lost 4 bases and the J segment 5 bases; nucleotides outside the gene matches: 6. Germline values: CDR1 KGHSH, CDR2 LQKENI. The CDR3 runs 15 residues. The data originate from a study of blood T cell repertoires in COVID-19. Turning to the study itself: Both acute and convalescent COVID-19 samples were obtained from the United States, Italy and Spain.

Authors' processing steps: It was from reference gene primer amplification that nucleated cell counts were estimated. Clones were sequenced by immunoSEQ multiplex PCR, and TCRdb holds only the in-frame ones, with some missing. That table gives V, J and clone size, and the DNA gave D and trimming. The table has around 25,000 clones, approximately 90% seen once. The chain is built from TRBV18 and TRBJ1-4; 8 bases fit TRBD1. The sequence came from a human donor in a cohort sampled during active COVID-19. What was sequenced was peripheral blood. The CDR3 here is CASSQMGQANEKLFF. The DNA for the CDR3 is TGTGCCAGCTCACAGATGGGACAGGCGAATGAAAAACTGTTTTTT.